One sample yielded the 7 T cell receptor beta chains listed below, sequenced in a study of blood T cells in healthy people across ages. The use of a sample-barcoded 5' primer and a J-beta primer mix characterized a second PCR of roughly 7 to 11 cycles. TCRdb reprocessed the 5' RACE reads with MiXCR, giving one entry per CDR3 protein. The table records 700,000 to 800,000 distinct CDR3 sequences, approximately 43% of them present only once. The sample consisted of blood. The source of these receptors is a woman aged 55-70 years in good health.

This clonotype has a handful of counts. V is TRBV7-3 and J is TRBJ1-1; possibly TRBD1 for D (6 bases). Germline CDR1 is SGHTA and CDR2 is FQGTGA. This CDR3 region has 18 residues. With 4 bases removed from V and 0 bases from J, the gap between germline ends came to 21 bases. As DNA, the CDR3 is TGTGCCAGCAGCTCCACCGCGTCCAGGGGCAGGATGAACACTGAAGCTTTCTTT. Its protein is CASSSTASRGRMNTEAFF.

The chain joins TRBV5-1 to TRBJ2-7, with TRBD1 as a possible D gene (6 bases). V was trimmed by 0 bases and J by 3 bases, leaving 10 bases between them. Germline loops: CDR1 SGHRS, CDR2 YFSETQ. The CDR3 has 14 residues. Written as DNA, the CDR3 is TGCGCCAGCAGCTTGGTCGGACAGAACTACGAGCAGTACTTC. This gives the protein CASSLVGQNYEQYF.

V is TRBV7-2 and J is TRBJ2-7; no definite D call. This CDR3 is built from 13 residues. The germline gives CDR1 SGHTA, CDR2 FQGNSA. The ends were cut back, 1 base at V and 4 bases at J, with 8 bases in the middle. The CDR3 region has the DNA TGTGCCAGCAGCTTAGGGGCGCTATACGAGCAGTACTTC. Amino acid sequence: CASSLGALYEQYF.

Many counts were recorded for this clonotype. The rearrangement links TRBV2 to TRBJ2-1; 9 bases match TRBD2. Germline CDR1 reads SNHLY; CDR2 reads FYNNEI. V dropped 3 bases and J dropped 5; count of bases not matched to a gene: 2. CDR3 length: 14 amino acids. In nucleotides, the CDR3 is TGTGCCAGCAGTGAGGCTAGCGGGAACAATGAGCAGTTCTTC. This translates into CASSEASGNNEQFF.

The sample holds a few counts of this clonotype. This CDR3 is CASSSIPIMGGKSYNEQFF. The CDR3 coding sequence is TGTGCCAGCAGTTCCATCCCCATAATGGGGGGGAAGTCCTACAATGAGCAGTTCTTC. The V gene is TRBV27, the J gene TRBJ2-1; 7 nucleotides match TRBD2. Germline CDR1 reads MNHEY; CDR2 reads SMNVEV (reference sequence). The CDR3 consists of 19 residues. After removal of 4 bases from V and 1 base from J, the junction contained 16 bases not matched to a gene.

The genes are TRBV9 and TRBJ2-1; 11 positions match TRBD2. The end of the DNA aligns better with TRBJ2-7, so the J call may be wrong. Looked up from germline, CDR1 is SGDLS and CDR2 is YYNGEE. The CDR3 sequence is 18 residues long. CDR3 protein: CASSVELAGGPSYNEQYF. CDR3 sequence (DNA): TGTGCCAGCAGCGTAGAGCTAGCGGGGGGTCCCAGTTACAATGAGCAGTACTTC.

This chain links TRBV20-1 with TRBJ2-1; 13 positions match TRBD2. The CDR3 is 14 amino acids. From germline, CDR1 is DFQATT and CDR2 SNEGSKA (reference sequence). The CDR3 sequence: CSAPLAGGPGEQFF. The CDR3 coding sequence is TGCAGCGCGCCACTAGCGGGAGGGCCGGGTGAGCAGTTCTTC.